Presented here are 22 T cell receptor beta chains from one specimen sequenced in a study of T cell responses to AZD1222 COVID-19 vaccine. Here immunoSEQ multiplex PCR was the method, and the copy in TCRdb shows in-frame clones only, minus some. The sample records 150,000 to 200,000 clones, roughly 91% being singletons. The material sequenced was peripheral blood, taken on day 0 of AZD1222 vaccination. The source of these receptors is an adult in good health.

The chain couples TRBV12-3 or TRBV12-4 to TRBJ1-2; no reliable D call. V shed 5 bases and J shed 5 bases, with 6 bases lying between them. This CDR3 is 11 amino acids long. Here the CDR3 DNA reads TGTGCCAGCAGTAGAGGATATGGCTACACCTTC. Translation gives CASSRGYGYTF.

The chain employs TRBV9 and TRBJ2-1; 7 bases map to TRBD1. CDR3 length: 16 amino acids. Losses at the gene ends were 4 bases for V and 7 bases for J; bases not matched to a gene: 14. Per the germline V gene, CDR1 is SGDLS and CDR2 is YYNGEE. CDR3: CASSPRTGIHRNEQFF. Written as DNA, the CDR3 is TGTGCCAGCAGCCCACGGACAGGTATACATCGGAATGAGCAGTTCTTC. The full variable domain, completed using reference TRBV9 and TRBJ2-1, is DSGVTQTPKHLITATGQRVTLRCSPRSGDLSVYWYQQSLDQGLQFLIQYYNGEERAKGNILERFSAQQFPDLHSELNLSSLELGDSALYFCASSPRTGIHRNEQFFGPGTRLTVL.

The CDR3 sequence is CASSAGQHNEKLFF. The CDR3 DNA is TGTGCCAGCAGCGCGGGGCAGCATAATGAAAAACTGTTTTTT. This sequence joins TRBV6-5 and TRBJ1-4, with D perhaps matching TRBD1 (5 bases). Trimming stripped 6 bases from V and 4 bases from J, with 12 bases between. The CDR3 runs to 14 residues. CDR1 and CDR2 from the germline V gene are MNHEY and SVGAGI.

In DNA, the CDR3 is TGTGCCAGCAGTGATTTAGACAGGGCCGTCTATGGCTACACCTTC. Its translation is CASSDLDRAVYGYTF. V usage is TRBV6-1 and J usage is TRBJ1-2, with 7 bases that match TRBD1. The germline V gene has CDR1 MNHNS and CDR2 SASEGT. This CDR3 contains 15 residues. Trimming at V came to 3 bases and at J to 4 bases, leaving 8 bases not matched to a gene.

The chain combines TRBV5-1 with TRBJ2-5; tentatively, D is TRBD1 or TRBD2 (5 bases each). The J call may be faulty, since TRBJ2-7 better matches the DNA end. The V gene's germline CDR1 is SGHRS and CDR2 YFSETQ. The CDR3 contains 15 residues. CDR3 amino acids: CASSLLGDGTYEQYF. The DNA for the CDR3 is TGCGCCAGCAGCTTATTGGGGGACGGGACCTACGAGCAGTACTTC.

The CDR3 coding sequence is TGTGCCAGCGGCCAGGGGGCTGCTAATGAAAAACTGTTTTTT. Protein sequence: CASGQGAANEKLFF. The rearrangement links TRBV28 to TRBJ1-4, with 8 bases lining up with TRBD1. Germline V gene data show CDR1 as MDHEN and CDR2 as SYDVKM. CDR3 length: 14 amino acids. J lost 3 bases, V lost 8 bases, and 5 bases had no gene match.

The genes are TRBV5-1 and TRBJ1-6; D is possibly TRBD1 (5 bases). Trimming took 4 bases from V and 9 from J, leaving 20 bases between them. Germline assignment: CDR1 SGHRS and CDR2 YFSETQ. CDR3 length: 16 amino acids. Here the CDR3 reads CASSAAGSGIVSPLHF. As DNA, the CDR3 is TGCGCCAGCAGCGCAGCAGGGTCCGGAATCGTTTCACCCCTCCACTTT.

The chain employs TRBV6-5 and TRBJ2-7, with 8 bases identical to TRBD1. The V gene's germline CDR1 is MNHEY and CDR2 SVGAGI. The CDR3 runs 15 residues. J gave up 9 bases and V 6 bases, and 16 bases lay outside the gene matches. The CDR3 DNA follows: TGTGCCAGCAGAGTCTCCGGGACAGGTTTACGAGGGCAGTACTTC. Protein sequence: CASRVSGTGLRGQYF.

The chain carries TRBV30 and TRBJ1-5; the D gene is possibly TRBD1 (5 bases). V was pared by 4 bases and J by 5 bases, with 18 bases between. This CDR3 comprises 15 residues. The V gene's germline CDR1 is GTSNPN and CDR2 SVGIG (reference sequence). The CDR3 DNA reads TGTGCCTGGAACGCCGAAATGGGGGAACATCAGCCCCAGCATTTT. Protein: CAWNAEMGEHQPQHF.

The genes are TRBV5-1 and TRBJ2-5; 7 bases align to TRBD2. This CDR3 is 13 amino acids long. J was trimmed by 2 bases and V by 7 bases; bases with no gene match: 5. Looked up from germline, CDR1 is SGHRS and CDR2 is YFSETQ. CDR3 DNA: TGCGCCAGCGGGGGGGACTTACAAGAGACCCAGTACTTC. Protein product: CASGGDLQETQYF.

The chain carries TRBV9 and TRBJ1-6; D is possibly TRBD1 (5 bases). Germline CDR1 SGDLS, CDR2 YYNGEE. This CDR3 is built from 15 residues. V shed 4 bases and J shed 10 bases, with 18 bases lying between them. The CDR3 loop is CASSPHPGLLSPLHF. In nucleotides, the CDR3 is TGTGCCAGCAGCCCACACCCGGGACTCCTGTCACCCCTCCACTTT.

The chain combines TRBV5-5 with TRBJ2-7; no firm D call. CDR1 is SGHKS, CDR2 YYEKEE, per germline (reference sequence). This CDR3 is 12 amino acids long. V gave up 1 base and J gave up 2 bases, with 4 bases separating them. The CDR3: CASSLSPYEQYV. The DNA of the CDR3 is TGTGCCAGCAGCTTGAGTCCCTACGAGCAGTACGTC.

This rearrangement joins TRBV7-8 to TRBJ1-2; 7 bases agree with TRBD1. The CDR3 totals 13 residues. The germline gives CDR1 SGHVS, CDR2 FQNEAQ. J lost 5 bases, V lost 4 bases, and 4 bases had no gene match. DNA of the CDR3: TGTGCCAGCAGCTCGGGACAGTTTTATGGCTACACCTTC. Translation gives CASSSGQFYGYTF.

The chain employs TRBV15 and TRBJ2-2; D gene uncertain. V was clipped by 1 base and J by 0 bases, with 3 bases between them. This CDR3 spans 14 amino acids. Germline-derived CDR1 and CDR2 are LNHNV and YYDKDF (reference sequence). CDR3 protein: CATSRAANTGELFF. In DNA, the CDR3 is TGTGCCACCAGCAGAGCCGCGAACACCGGGGAGCTGTTTTTT.

V usage is TRBV3-1 (or the pseudogene TRBV3-2) and J usage is TRBJ2-1, with D perhaps matching TRBD1 or TRBD2 (5 bases each). The CDR3 runs to 12 residues. V was trimmed by 4 bases and J by 10 bases, leaving 11 bases between them. The germline V gene has CDR1 LGHDT and CDR2 YNNKEL (reference sequence). The CDR3 loop reads CASSPQGREQFF. DNA for the CDR3: TGTGCCAGCAGCCCGCAGGGACGGGAGCAGTTCTTC.

The chain links TRBV7-2 to TRBJ2-2; D remains unclear. The CDR3 has 14 amino acids. V lost 0 bases, J lost 11 bases, and 13 bases lay in between. Germline V gene lookup returns CDR1 SGHTA and CDR2 FQGNSA. This CDR3 is CASSLARAAPELFF. The CDR3 DNA follows: TGTGCCAGCAGCTTAGCAAGGGCAGCCCCCGAGCTGTTTTTT.

This clone was seen a single time. The chain combines TRBV2 with TRBJ2-3; possibly TRBD1 or TRBD2 for D (6 bases each). Germline V gene data show CDR1 as SNHLY and CDR2 as FYNNEI. V was pared by 10 bases and J by 5 bases, with 16 bases between. The CDR3 spans 13 residues. The CDR3 here is CATQEGGKDTQYF. The CDR3 DNA reads as TGTGCCACTCAGGAAGGGGGGAAAGATACGCAGTATTTT.

V and J are TRBV19 and TRBJ2-1, with D perhaps being TRBD1 or TRBD2 (5 bases each). Germline V lookup: CDR1 LNHDA, CDR2 SQIVND (reference sequence). The CDR3 length is 15 residues. Between the trimmed V and J ends, which lost 5 bases and 6 bases, there was a span of 17 bases. DNA of the CDR3: TGTGCCAGTAGTTATTCCCGGGGTAGGGGCAATGAGCAGTTCTTC. Protein product: CASSYSRGRGNEQFF. The full variable domain, in which reference TRBV19 and TRBJ2-1 provide the parts outside the CDR3, is DGGITQSPKYLFRKEGQNVTLSCEQNLNHDAMYWYRQDPGQGLRLIYYSQIVNDFQKGDIAEGYSVSREKKESFPLTVTSAQKNPTAFYLCASSYSRGRGNEQFFGPGTRLTVL.

The chain recombines TRBV27 with TRBJ2-1; 10 bases match TRBD2. Trimming at V came to 2 bases and at J to 10 bases, leaving 8 bases not matched to a gene. Germline CDR1 and CDR2: MNHEY and SMNVEV (reference sequence). The CDR3 is 15 amino acids. CDR3 region: CASSLGASGRGEQFF. The CDR3 coding sequence is TGTGCCAGCAGTTTAGGGGCTAGCGGGAGAGGAGAGCAGTTCTTC.

This clone showed up just once. V usage is TRBV28 and J usage is TRBJ1-1; TRBD1 aligns across 7 bases. The CDR3 is made up of 15 amino acids. The germline V gene has CDR1 MDHEN and CDR2 SYDVKM. V was pared by 6 bases and J by 3 bases, with 10 bases of the junction left unmatched. Here the CDR3 DNA reads TGTGCCAGCAGCCAGGGGGGTTCTGTTTACACTGAAGCTTTCTTT. This gives the protein CASSQGGSVYTEAFF. Full variable domain (outside the CDR3, taken from reference TRBV28 and TRBJ1-1): DVKVTQSSRYLVKRTGEKVFLECVQDMDHENMFWYRQDPGLGLRLIYFSYDVKMKEKGDIPEGYSVSREKKERFSLILESASTNQTSMYLCASSQGGSVYTEAFFGQGTRLTVV.

This chain connects TRBV5-5 to TRBJ2-1, with 8 bases lining up with TRBD1. Germline values: CDR1 SGHKS, CDR2 YYEKEE (reference sequence). The CDR3 is made up of 16 amino acids. The junction had 11 bases not matched to a gene; V was cut back by 3 bases and J by 6 bases. CDR3 in amino acids: CASSSGTGEFLNEQFF. The CDR3 DNA is TGTGCCAGCAGCTCCGGGACAGGAGAGTTCCTCAATGAGCAGTTCTTC.

J is TRBJ1-1 and V is TRBV30; no clear D gene. The V gene's germline CDR1 is GTSNPN and CDR2 SVGIG (reference sequence). The CDR3 loop spans 13 amino acids. Trimming removed 4 bases from V and 0 bases from J, with 9 bases in between. CDR3 sequence reads: CAWKRLLNTEAFF. The CDR3 nucleotides are TGTGCCTGGAAAAGACTACTGAACACTGAAGCTTTCTTT.